One and the same sample provided the 18 T cell receptor beta chains below, sequenced in a study of Graves' ophthalmopathy and Graves' hyperthyroidism. Amplifying from RNA transcripts, the study obtained TCR beta CDR3 regions. After a first-round RT-PCR with HTBI primers, a second-round multiplex PCR was run. TCRdb passed the multiplex PCR reads through MiXCR, listing each CDR3 protein once. This table holds about 620,000 distinct CDR3 sequences, about a fifth found once. Sample: peripheral blood. The receptors here all came from a woman aged 18-35 years with stable Graves' hyperthyroidism. Some clones in this sample may be carry-over from other donors' samples.

This clonotype was counted between two and nine times. The rearrangement uses TRBV6-2 or TRBV6-3 and TRBJ1-1; no clear D gene. This CDR3 spans 14 amino acids. Germline loops: CDR1 MNHEY, CDR2 SVGEGT. The V end lost 6 bases, the J end lost 4 bases, and 15 bases lay between the germline ends. CDR3 sequence (DNA): TGTGCCAGCAGCCCTCGCCTGGAGTTCACTGAAGCTTTCTTT. It codes for CASSPRLEFTEAFF.

With respect to this clonotype: The CDR3 carries no conserved terminal phenylalanine or tryptophan, so it likely arises from a read error. The gene calls are TRBV28 and TRBJ2-7, with 8 bases lining up with TRBD2. Losses at the gene ends were 3 bases for V and 2 bases for J; bases not matched to a gene: 3. Germline CDR1 reads MDHEN; CDR2 reads SYDVKM. The CDR3 has 14 amino acids. CDR3 bases: TGTGCCAGCAGTTTTTCCGGGAGGGCCTACGAGCAGTACTCC. Encoded protein: CASSFSGRAYEQYS.

This clonotype was counted many times. The rearrangement links TRBV4-2 to TRBJ2-5, with D possibly matching TRBD1 (6 bases). V lost 1 base to trimming and J lost 12 bases, with 12 bases between them. The CDR3 is 12 residues long. Germline CDR1 and CDR2: LGHNA and YNFKEQ. CDR3 in amino acids: CASSQVRGQEYF. The CDR3 DNA reads TGTGCCAGCAGCCAAGTTCGGGGACAAGAGTACTTC.

This clonotype was detected ten times or more. The rearrangement uses TRBV7-2 and TRBJ1-2; TRBD1 matches at 7 bases. The V segment lost 5 bases and the J segment 2 bases; nucleotides outside the gene matches: 8. The CDR3 is 15 amino acids. CDR1 is SGHTA, CDR2 FQGNSA, per germline. CDR3 residues: CASSPSGTANYGYTF. The CDR3 DNA is TGTGCCAGCAGCCCCTCAGGGACAGCCAACTATGGCTACACCTTC.

The gene calls are TRBV11-2 and TRBJ1-1; a weak D match, TRBD1 (6 bases). V gave up 5 bases and J gave up 3 bases, with 19 bases separating them. Per the germline V gene, CDR1 is SGHAT and CDR2 is FQNNGV. This CDR3 has 16 residues. CDR3 residues: CASSPRVSQGYTEAFF. CDR3 DNA sequence: TGTGCCAGCAGCCCAAGGGTCTCACAGGGTTACACTGAAGCTTTCTTT. Full variable domain (missing parts from reference TRBV11-2 and TRBJ1-1): EAGVAQSPRYKIIEKRQSVAFWCNPISGHATLYWYQQILGQGPKLLIQFQNNGVVDDSQLPKDRFSAERLKGVDSTLKIQPAKLEDSAVYLCASSPRVSQGYTEAFFGQGTRLTVV.

The table lists this clonotype with a few counts. A much larger clone differs by one base, so this may be a read error. V is TRBV20-1 and J is TRBJ2-6; possible D gene TRBD1, 5 bases. CDR1 and CDR2 from the germline V gene are DFQATT and SNEGSKA (reference sequence). This CDR3 comprises 13 residues. The CDR3 region is CSAYFPGADVLTF. DNA for the CDR3: TGCAGTGCTTACTTCCCTGGGGCCGACGTCCTGACTTTC.

This clonotype showed up many times. The chain joins TRBV6-5 to TRBJ1-2; D ambiguous. V gave up 2 bases and J gave up 3 bases, with 4 bases separating them. The CDR3 totals 12 residues. The V gene's germline CDR1 is MNHEY and CDR2 SVGAGI. The CDR3: CASSYGDYGYTF. For the CDR3, the DNA is TGTGCCAGCAGTTACGGGGACTATGGCTACACCTTC.

V is TRBV28 and J is TRBJ1-1, with D hard to call. The V gene's germline CDR1 is MDHEN and CDR2 SYDVKM. Trimming left V 6 bases short and J 0 bases short, with 14 bases between. This CDR3 has 15 residues. In nucleotides, the CDR3 is TGTGCCAGCAGCGAAACCGGACGGTTGAACACTGAAGCTTTCTTT. Its protein is CASSETGRLNTEAFF.

This chain uses TRBV29-1 with TRBJ2-6, with D perhaps assigned TRBD1 or TRBD2 (5 bases each). The CDR3 totals 16 residues. V lost 7 bases and J lost 0, with 16 bases in between. The germline CDR1 and CDR2 sequences are SQVTM and ANQGSEA. CDR3: CSADRDGYSGANVLTF. Written as DNA, the CDR3 is TGCAGCGCTGACCGGGACGGTTACTCTGGGGCCAACGTCCTGACTTTC.

The genes are TRBV6-5 and TRBJ2-5; D might be TRBD1 (5 bases). Germline V gives CDR1 MNHEY, CDR2 SVGAGI. The CDR3 runs 13 residues. V lost 2 bases to trimming and J lost 5 bases, with 9 bases between them. The CDR3 DNA follows: TGTGCCAGCAGTTACGGGGCGTTTGAGACCCAGTACTTC. Its protein is CASSYGAFETQYF.

The J gene is TRBJ1-3, the V gene TRBV11-1; 7 nucleotides line up with TRBD1. The V gene end was trimmed by 5 bases and the J gene end by 2 bases; junction bases not matched to a gene: 12. The germline V gene has CDR1 SGHAT and CDR2 FQDESV (reference sequence). The CDR3 has 17 amino acids. CDR3 sequence reads: CASSRTLTGPPGNTIYF. The DNA for the CDR3 is TGTGCCAGCAGCCGAACTCTGACAGGGCCGCCTGGAAACACCATATATTTT. Using reference TRBV11-1 and TRBJ1-3 for the parts outside the CDR3, the full variable domain is EAEVAQSPRYKITEKSQAVAFWCDPISGHATLYWYRQILGQGPELLVQFQDESVVDDSQLPKDRFSAERLKGVDSTLKIQPAELGDSAMYLCASSRTLTGPPGNTIYFGEGSWLTVV.

V usage is TRBV6-1 and J usage is TRBJ2-5; TRBD1 is a possible D gene (5 bases). The ends were cut back, 7 bases at V and 5 bases at J, with 11 bases in the middle. The germline V gene has CDR1 MNHNS and CDR2 SASEGT. The CDR3 length is 12 residues. CDR3 protein: CASTGHSETQYF. The CDR3 DNA follows: TGTGCCAGCACCGGACATTCCGAGACCCAGTACTTC.

The rearrangement joins TRBV28 to TRBJ1-5, with 7 positions matching TRBD1. The germline V gene has CDR1 MDHEN and CDR2 SYDVKM. V was pared by 1 base and J by 1 base, with 10 bases of the junction left unmatched. The CDR3 contains 18 residues. The CDR3 bases are TGTGCCAGCAGTTTATATGGGGGGACAGTCGGAAGCAATCAGCCCCAGCATTTT. This encodes CASSLYGGTVGSNQPQHF.

This chain uses TRBV12-3 or TRBV12-4 with TRBJ1-1; D call uncertain. The CDR3 sequence is 14 residues long. V was cut by 0 bases and J by 4 bases, with 9 bases left in between. Written as DNA, the CDR3 is TGTGCCAGCAGTTTAGCCTCACGTGGCACTGAAGCTTTCTTT. Encoded protein: CASSLASRGTEAFF.

The chain has TRBV6-1 and TRBJ1-3; D gene unclear. V was clipped by 1 base and J by 0 bases, with 10 bases between them. Germline loops: CDR1 MNHNS, CDR2 SASEGT. This CDR3 is 16 amino acids long. CDR3 nucleotides: TGTGCCAGCAGTGAAGTGGGCCTACGCTCTGGAAACACCATATATTTT. It yields the protein CASSEVGLRSGNTIYF.

This clonotype was observed at least ten times. The chain combines TRBV12-3 or TRBV12-4 with TRBJ1-6; TRBD1 aligns across 7 bases. The J segment lost 9 bases and the V segment lost 5 bases, leaving 10 bases of the junction unmatched. The CDR3 consists of 15 residues. This CDR3 is CASSTRQGGISPLHF. In DNA, the CDR3 is TGTGCCAGCAGTACAAGGCAGGGGGGGATTTCACCCCTCCACTTT.

This clonotype has only a few counts. V and J are TRBV30 and TRBJ2-2; D gene uncertain. The CDR3 sequence is 13 residues long. Germline lookup yields CDR1 GTSNPN and CDR2 SVGIG (reference sequence). The germline V and J ends were trimmed by 2 bases and 9 bases, with 13 bases remaining between them. The CDR3 loop is CAWSTDRFRELFF. DNA for the CDR3: TGTGCCTGGAGTACGGACCGCTTCCGGGAGCTGTTTTTT. Based on the CDR3 plus reference TRBV30 and TRBJ2-2, the full variable domain is SQTIHQWPATLVQPVGSPLSLECTVEGTSNPNLYWYRQAAGRGLQLLFYSVGIGQISSEVPQNLSASRPQDRQFILSSKKLLLSDSGFYLCAWSTDRFRELFFGEGSRLTVL.

This clonotype was counted only a few times. The chain links TRBV19 to TRBJ1-1; the match to TRBD1 covers 7 bases. Losses at the gene ends were 5 bases for V and 1 base for J; bases not matched to a gene: 10. The CDR3 covers 16 residues. Germline-derived CDR1 and CDR2 are LNHDA and SQIVND (reference sequence). CDR3 bases: TGTGCCAGTAGTTTTCAGCCGACAGGGTGGAACACTGAAGCTTTCTTT. This gives the protein CASSFQPTGWNTEAFF.